The sequence of this T cell receptor beta chain was determined in a study of blood T cell repertoires in COVID-19. Trimming cost V 2 bases and J 7 bases, with 14 bases left between them. In germline, CDR1 is SEHNR, CDR2 FQNEAQ (reference sequence). The CDR3 sequence is 15 residues long. Sequencing used immunoSEQ multiplex PCR; TCRdb keeps in-frame clones, though not all of them. The sample contains about 220,000 clones, 83% of which appear only once. The V call is TRBV7-9, the J call TRBJ1-4; tentatively, D is TRBD1 (6 bases). This TCR was sampled from a woman aged 40 to 50 with active or convalescent COVID-19. Material: peripheral blood. The CDR3 is CASSLTAGVFEKLFF. In nucleotides, the CDR3 is TGTGCCAGCAGCTTAACCGCAGGGGTATTTGAAAAACTGTTTTTT.